This T cell receptor (beta chain) was identified in a study of CXCR3-negative and CXCR3-positive naive CD8 T cells. Broader study findings: When CXCR3-positive naive cells were set against CXCR3-negative naive cells, the former had more hydrophobic TRB CDR3s. TRB CDR3 properties were used to infer TCR strength, and surface CD5 was comparable between naive subsets.

All TRB cDNA libraries came from 5' RACE performed with UMI labels. With the 5' RACE reads reprocessed, TCRdb shows one record per CDR3 protein and no DNA. This sample's table reports tens of thousands of distinct CDR3 sequences. With respect to this clonotype: Antigen unknown.

CDR1 and CDR2 from the germline V gene are DFQATT and SNEGSKA (reference sequence). The CDR3 runs 15 residues. Triplicate sorting captured about 300,000 cells each from every CD8+ T cell subset. Those CD8+ T cells considered naive were CD45RO-CCR7+CD27+CD95-. The sample comprised naive CXCR3+ CD8+ T cells from blood. Described subset: CD45RO-CCR7+CD27+CD95- naive CD8+ T cells expressing CXCR3 (TNR3+). This rearrangement joins TRBV20-1 to TRBJ1-2. The receptor was derived from a human donor in good health. Some clones in this sample may be carry-over from other donors' samples. The CDR3 region is CSARDLRRGNYGYTF.